One and the same sample provided the 16 T cell receptor beta chains below, sequenced in a study of T cells after posttransplantation cyclophosphamide. Libraries were prepared by immunoSEQ multiplex PCR; TCRdb keeps only in-frame clonotypes and omits some of them. The data contain some 5,500 clones, roughly 98% of them singletons. Sequenced input: memory CD4+ T cells sorted from PBMCs. These receptor sequences come from a man aged 35 to 55 in good health, CMV-negative, and a related stem cell transplant donor.

The rearrangement links TRBV19 to TRBJ1-1, with D possibly matching TRBD1 (5 bases). CDR3 length: 12 amino acids. Germline values: CDR1 LNHDA, CDR2 SQIVND (reference sequence). V was cut by 6 bases and J by 7 bases, with 12 bases left in between. The CDR3 sequence: CASRRVGGEAFF. CDR3 in DNA: TGTGCCAGTAGACGGGTGGGGGGTGAAGCTTTCTTT.

A single count supports this clone. This chain uses TRBV12-2 with TRBJ2-1; the DNA was not used to check the table's D call, TRBD2. TRBV12-2 is a recognized pseudogene. This CDR3 is 21 amino acids long. The CDR3 is CASRLAESGLAEDGPYNEQFF. CDR3 nucleotide sequence: TGTGCAAGTCGCTTAGCAGAATCCGGACTAGCGGAAGACGGGCCTTACAATGAGCAGTTCTTC.

The chain is built from TRBV11-2 and TRBJ1-4; 10 nucleotides align to TRBD1. There are 13 residues in the CDR3. Germline loops: CDR1 SGHAT, CDR2 FQNNGV. With 5 bases clipped from V and 15 bases from J, the junction kept 9 bases outside the gene matches. The chain's CDR3 is CASSQNPGTGVFF. As DNA, the CDR3 is TGTGCCAGCAGCCAGAACCCCGGGACAGGGGTGTTTTTT.

The V gene is TRBV18, the J gene TRBJ2-2; 11 bases line up with TRBD1. The CDR3 sequence is 16 residues long. The germline gives CDR1 KGHSH, CDR2 LQKENI. The V gene end was trimmed by 2 bases and the J gene end by 6 bases; junction bases not matched to a gene: 5. In nucleotides, the CDR3 is TGTGCCAGCTCACCATGGACAGGGGGCTCGGCCGGGGAGCTGTTTTTT. It translates to CASSPWTGGSAGELFF.

V usage is TRBV9 and J usage is TRBJ2-3; D is uncertain. This CDR3 has 14 residues. Trimming shortened V by 0 bases and J by 4 bases, and 9 bases separated the two germline ends. The germline V gene encodes CDR1 SGDLS and CDR2 YYNGEE. CDR3 sequence reads: CASSVALSPDTQYF. The CDR3 DNA is TGTGCCAGCAGCGTAGCTCTTAGCCCAGATACGCAGTATTTT.

Points on this clone: The same CDR3 is also encoded by other DNA sequences in this sample. CDR3 residues: CASSLAYGLLELGQYF. The CDR3 nucleotides read TGTGCCAGCAGCTTAGCTTACGGCCTTCTCGAGCTAGGGCAGTACTTC. This chain uses TRBV11-2 with TRBJ2-7; no firm D call. Trimming removed 1 base from V and 9 bases from J, with 22 bases in between. Germline CDR1 SGHAT, CDR2 FQNNGV. This CDR3 contains 16 residues.

The rearrangement joins TRBV6-1 to TRBJ2-3; D might be TRBD1 (5 bases). This CDR3 contains 17 residues. The ends were cut back, 0 bases at V and 4 bases at J, with 17 bases in the middle. The germline V gene has CDR1 MNHNS and CDR2 SASEGT. The CDR3 region has the DNA TGTGCCAGCAGTGAAGCTCCCCAAGGGGCCCCCGCAGATACGCAGTATTTT. Protein sequence: CASSEAPQGAPADTQYF.

The chain employs TRBV9 and TRBJ2-7; 10 nucleotides match TRBD2. Germline CDR1 and CDR2: SGDLS and YYNGEE. V shed 4 bases and J 0 bases; nucleotides not matched to a gene: 4. CDR3 length equals 15 residues. CDR3 in DNA: TGTGCCAGCAGCCTACTAGCGGGATACTCCTACGAGCAGTACTTC. Translating it yields CASSLLAGYSYEQYF.

This sequence joins TRBV7-3 and TRBJ2-2; 11 bases are shared with TRBD2. J was trimmed by 6 bases and V by 1 base; bases with no gene match: 1. The CDR3 has 15 amino acids. Per the germline V gene, CDR1 is SGHTA and CDR2 is FQGTGA. The CDR3 DNA follows: TGTGCCAGCAGCTTAAATAGCGGGAGGGCCGGGGAGCTGTTTTTT. This translates into CASSLNSGRAGELFF.

This clone was seen a single time. This rearrangement joins TRBV4-3 to TRBJ1-1; a possible D gene is TRBD1 (6 bases). CDR3 length: 17 amino acids. Germline V gene sequence: CDR1 LGHNA, CDR2 YSLEER. Trimming took off 4 bases at V and 4 bases at J, with 22 bases between the two ends. The DNA for the CDR3 is TGCGCCAGCAGCCCAGCAAGTAGCCAAACAGGGCTCACTGAAGCTTTCTTT. Its translation: CASSPASSQTGLTEAFF.

V gene TRBV4-1 combines with J gene TRBJ2-1; TRBD2 matches at 7 bases. V trimming: 3 bases; J trimming: 12 bases; junction bases outside the gene matches: 11. CDR1 and CDR2 from the germline V gene are MGHRA and YSYEKL. The CDR3 extends over 14 amino acids. CDR3 coding DNA: TGCGCCAGCAGCCAGCCTGGGACGACTAGCAGGCAGTTCTTC. The encoded protein is CASSQPGTTSRQFF.

This clone has just one count. CDR3 coding DNA: TGCGCCAGCAGCCCGAATTGGGACAGGCCCAATCAGCCCCAGCATTTT. Protein product: CASSPNWDRPNQPQHF. The V gene is TRBV4-1, the J gene TRBJ1-5; the match to TRBD1 covers 8 bases. Germline V gene data show CDR1 as MGHRA and CDR2 as YSYEKL. The CDR3 loop spans 16 amino acids. The V and J ends lost 4 bases and 3 bases, in that order; junction bases with no gene match: 8.

J is TRBJ2-5 and V is TRBV6-5; the D gene is possibly TRBD2 (5 bases). This CDR3 has 13 amino acids. Germline V gives CDR1 MNHEY, CDR2 SVGAGI. Trimming cost V 5 bases and J 5 bases, with 12 bases left between them. CDR3 DNA sequence: TGTGCCAGCAGTCCGGCGGGTCGGGAGACCCAGTACTTC. It specifies CASSPAGRETQYF.

J is TRBJ2-7 and V is TRBV6-5; tentative D call: TRBD2 (6 bases). Per germline, CDR1 MNHEY and CDR2 SVGAGI. The V end was cut by 2 bases, the J end by 2 bases, with 13 bases between. The CDR3 extends over 15 amino acids. The CDR3 DNA reads as TGTGCCAGCAGTTACGGAGGGACTGGGGCCTACGAGCAGTACTTC. This gives the protein CASSYGGTGAYEQYF.

The chain uses TRBV25-1 and TRBJ2-3; 9 bases align to TRBD1. This CDR3 has 15 residues. Germline values: CDR1 MGHDK, CDR2 SYGVNS. V was clipped by 6 bases and J by 2 bases; unmatched bases: 6. The CDR3 DNA reads TGTGCCAGCAGCCTCGGGACAGGGAACACAGATACGCAGTATTTT. Translating gives CASSLGTGNTDTQYF.

The chain couples TRBV11-2 to TRBJ2-3, with 9 bases lining up with TRBD2. The germline V gene has CDR1 SGHAT and CDR2 FQNNGV. The J segment lost 2 bases and the V segment lost 4 bases, leaving 7 bases of the junction unmatched. This CDR3 has 16 residues. The CDR3 sequence: CASSSLSSGITDTQYF. CDR3 nucleotides: TGTGCCAGCAGCTCACTATCTAGCGGGATCACAGATACGCAGTATTTT.